The 21 T cell receptor beta chains reported below all come from one sample, sequenced in a study of T cell responses to AZD1222 COVID-19 vaccine. Here immunoSEQ multiplex PCR was the method, and the copy in TCRdb shows in-frame clones only, minus some. The table lists some 98,000 clones, roughly 80% of them singletons. Sequenced here: peripheral blood, sampled 28 days after the second AZD1222 dose. The receptors originated from an adult who received the AZD1222 COVID-19 vaccine.

The CDR3 nucleotides read TGTGCCAGCAAGGGGACAGGTTATTCACCCCTCCACTTT. Amino acids: CASKGTGYSPLHF. The V call is TRBV27, the J call TRBJ1-6, with TRBD1 identical over 8 bases. The CDR3 sequence is 13 residues long. Looked up from germline, CDR1 is MNHEY and CDR2 is SMNVEV (reference sequence). After removal of 7 bases from V and 8 bases from J, the junction contained 4 bases not matched to a gene.

The gene calls are TRBV13 and TRBJ1-4, with no clear D. With 5 bases removed from V and 8 bases from J, the gap between germline ends came to 12 bases. CDR1 is PRHDT, CDR2 FYEKMQ, per germline (reference sequence). CDR3 length: 13 amino acids. The CDR3: CASSLYKAEKLFF. CDR3 coding DNA: TGTGCCAGCAGCCTTTACAAAGCGGAAAAACTGTTTTTT.

This rearrangement joins TRBV5-8 to TRBJ1-5; 8 nucleotides match TRBD1. Germline V CDR1 and CDR2: SGHTS, YDEGEE. This CDR3 comprises 15 residues. J lost 1 base, V lost 5 bases, and 5 bases had no gene match. This CDR3 is CASSSTGGSNQPQHF. CDR3 in DNA: TGTGCCAGCAGTTCTACAGGGGGAAGCAATCAGCCCCAGCATTTT.

The chain links TRBV12-5 to TRBJ2-5; a weak D match, TRBD2 (6 bases). Trimming shortened V by 2 bases and J by 0 bases, and 19 bases separated the two germline ends. CDR1 and CDR2 (germline): LGHNT, FRNRAP. The length of the CDR3 is 18 residues. CDR3 region: CASGLTQRGTPYQETQYF. CDR3 coding DNA: TGTGCTAGTGGTTTGACCCAACGGGGGACTCCGTACCAAGAGACCCAGTACTTC. Drawing the rest from reference TRBV12-5 and TRBJ2-5, the complete variable domain is DARVTQTPRHKVTEMGQEVTMRCQPILGHNTVFWYRQTMMQGLELLAYFRNRAPLDDSGMPKDRFSAEMPDATLATLKIQPSEPRDSAVYFCASGLTQRGTPYQETQYFGPGTRLLVL.

The V call is TRBV5-1, the J call TRBJ2-2; 9 bases are a match to TRBD2. This CDR3 contains 15 residues. V shed 6 bases, J shed 0 bases, and the junction held 3 bases outside the gene matches. Germline V lookup: CDR1 SGHRS, CDR2 YFSETQ. CDR3 residues: CASTLAGANTGELFF. CDR3 bases: TGCGCCAGCACCTTAGCGGGGGCGAACACCGGGGAGCTGTTTTTT.

This clone was picked up a small number of times. V usage is TRBV9 and J usage is TRBJ2-3, with 9 bases matching TRBD2. CDR1 and CDR2 (germline): SGDLS, YYNGEE. This CDR3 has 15 residues. The V segment lost 4 bases and the J segment 4 bases; nucleotides outside the gene matches: 7. In DNA form, the CDR3 reads TGTGCCAGCAGCTATTATAGCGGGAGCTCAGATACGCAGTATTTT. This translates into CASSYYSGSSDTQYF.

Concerning this clone itself: Within the sample, other DNA sequences also encode this same CDR3. The chain links TRBV29-1 to TRBJ1-5; D not certain. CDR3 length equals 13 residues. The ends were cut back, 4 bases at V and 0 bases at J, with 7 bases in the middle. Germline V lookup: CDR1 SQVTM, CDR2 ANQGSEA. This CDR3 reads CSVGGYSNQPQHF. The DNA for the CDR3 is TGCAGCGTTGGAGGGTATAGCAATCAGCCCCAGCATTTT.

This chain links TRBV7-6 with TRBJ2-5; the match to TRBD2 covers 7 bases. The V segment lost 1 base and the J segment 2 bases; nucleotides outside the gene matches: 7. Germline loops: CDR1 SGHVS, CDR2 FNYEAQ. The CDR3 is 16 amino acids. CDR3 nucleotides: TGTGCCAGCAGCTTAGGGGGAGGGCCACAACAAGAGACCCAGTACTTC. Translating gives CASSLGGGPQQETQYF. The whole variable domain, filled in from reference TRBV7-6 and TRBJ2-5, reads GAGVSQSPRYKVTKRGQDVALRCDPISGHVSLYWYRQALGQGPEFLTYFNYEAQQDKSGLPNDRFSAERPEGSISTLTIQRTEQRDSAMYRCASSLGGGPQQETQYFGPGTRLLVL.

The rearrangement links TRBV28 to TRBJ1-5; D may be TRBD1 (5 bases). The CDR3 covers 14 residues. V was cut by 3 bases and J by 3 bases, with 9 bases left in between. Germline loops: CDR1 MDHEN, CDR2 SYDVKM. CDR3 protein: CASSFPGPNQPQHF. The CDR3 region has the DNA TGTGCCAGCAGTTTTCCGGGACCCAATCAGCCCCAGCATTTT.

This chain connects TRBV7-9 to TRBJ1-4, with D unclear. The ends were cut back, 2 bases at V and 3 bases at J, with 13 bases in the middle. The V gene's germline CDR1 is SEHNR and CDR2 FQNEAQ (reference sequence). The CDR3 has 16 amino acids. For the CDR3, the DNA is TGTGCCAGCAGCTTAAGTCCGGCTGCGGCTAATGAAAAACTGTTTTTT. Its protein product is CASSLSPAAANEKLFF.

This clone was observed a handful of times. The rearrangement joins TRBV14 to TRBJ1-4; 10 positions agree with TRBD1. Trimming at V came to 3 bases and at J to 7 bases, leaving 14 bases not matched to a gene. The CDR3 is made up of 18 amino acids. Germline-derived CDR1 and CDR2 are SGHDN and FVKESK. The CDR3 loop reads CASSQDAGTGVFGEKLFF. In DNA form, the CDR3 reads TGTGCCAGCAGCCAGGACGCCGGGACAGGGGTTTTTGGTGAAAAACTGTTTTTT.

In this sample, this clone turned up once. The chain joins TRBV14 to TRBJ1-2; D remains unclear. CDR1 is SGHDN, CDR2 FVKESK, per germline. The CDR3 length is 15 residues. Trimming left V 0 bases short and J 7 bases short, with 15 bases between. Here the CDR3 reads CASSQDPLSLGGYTF. The CDR3 coding sequence is TGTGCCAGCAGCCAAGATCCCCTAAGCCTAGGTGGCTACACCTTC.

This clone appeared a few times. This chain connects TRBV4-1 to TRBJ1-6; no definite D call. The V gene lost 0 bases and the J gene lost 0 bases, with 9 bases spanning the gap. This CDR3 has 17 amino acids. The V gene's germline CDR1 is MGHRA and CDR2 YSYEKL. The CDR3 sequence is CASSQERTVSYNSPLHF. The DNA for the CDR3 is TGCGCCAGCAGCCAAGAAAGAACAGTCTCCTATAATTCACCCCTCCACTTT.

This chain uses TRBV21-1 with TRBJ2-7. TRBV21-1 is described as a pseudogene. The length of the CDR3 is 17 residues. This CDR3 reads CASPNLMIELDPYEQYF. As DNA, the CDR3 is TGTGCCAGCCCAAACCTCATGATTGAGCTCGACCCTTACGAGCAGTACTTC.

The chain has TRBV5-1 and TRBJ2-3, with 7 nucleotides matching TRBD2. Germline lookup yields CDR1 SGHRS and CDR2 YFSETQ. CDR3 length: 17 amino acids. J was trimmed by 5 bases and V by 6 bases; bases with no gene match: 18. CDR3: CASTQQSFGGKEDTQYF. The CDR3 nucleotides read TGCGCCAGCACCCAGCAATCTTTCGGGGGGAAGGAAGATACGCAGTATTTT. The entire variable domain, with the rest obtained from reference TRBV5-1 and TRBJ2-3, is as follows: KAGVTQTPRYLIKTRGQQVTLSCSPISGHRSVSWYQQTPGQGLQFLFEYFSETQRNKGNFPGRFSGRQFSNSRSEMNVSTLELGDSALYLCASTQQSFGGKEDTQYFGPGTRLTVL.

V and J are TRBV6-1 and TRBJ2-2, with a tentative D call TRBD1 (5 bases). The CDR3 spans 13 residues. The V and J ends lost 3 bases and 5 bases respectively, with 7 bases between them. Germline V lookup: CDR1 MNHNS, CDR2 SASEGT. CDR3 nucleotide sequence: TGTGCCAGCAGTGACCAGGGAACCGGGGAGCTGTTTTTT. It codes for CASSDQGTGELFF.

The chain joins TRBV5-1 to TRBJ2-1, with 8 bases matching TRBD2. CDR3 length equals 14 residues. CDR1 and CDR2 from the germline V gene are SGHRS and YFSETQ. With 0 bases clipped from V and 8 bases from J, the junction kept 4 bases outside the gene matches. CDR3 sequence: CASSLEGLVYEQFF. The CDR3, as DNA: TGCGCCAGCAGCTTGGAGGGACTAGTCTATGAGCAGTTCTTC.

The chain employs TRBV12-3 or TRBV12-4 and TRBJ1-2, with D uncertain. The length of the CDR3 is 13 residues. V lost 7 bases and J lost 8, with 17 bases in between. The CDR3 DNA reads as TGTGCCAGCACGCTTACACCACCGCGGGGCTACACCTTC. It is translated as CASTLTPPRGYTF.

The chain couples TRBV14 to TRBJ1-1; D possibly corresponds to TRBD1 (5 bases). Germline loops: CDR1 SGHDN, CDR2 FVKESK. V lost 0 bases and J lost 5, with 13 bases in between. The CDR3 sequence is 15 residues long. The CDR3 sequence: CASSQEGPNRTEAFF. CDR3 nucleotides: TGTGCCAGCAGCCAAGAGGGGCCGAACCGGACTGAAGCTTTCTTT.

Concerning this clone: The CDR3 carries no conserved terminal phenylalanine or tryptophan, so it likely arises from a read error. No DNA is shown, since the ends of the CDR3 on it are uncertain; the CDR3 is the one TCRdb lists. The chain is built from TRBV11-2 and TRBJ2-3; the table names TRBD2, a call not compared with the DNA. The CDR3 is 13 residues long, counting both termini. CDR1 is SGHAT, CDR2 FQNNGV, per germline. CDR3 residues: CASSLYQASGGAY.

A single count supports this clone. The V call is TRBV11-3, the J call TRBJ1-4; D gene uncertain. The CDR3 consists of 14 residues. V shed 1 base and J shed 14 bases, with 17 bases lying between them. From germline, CDR1 is SGHNT and CDR2 YENEEA. CDR3 nucleotide sequence: TGTGCCAGCAGCTTAGTGGAGGGCAGTCCGTCGCTGTTTTTT. It yields the protein CASSLVEGSPSLFF.